The 32 T cell receptor beta chains listed next were all sequenced from one sample in a study of T cells in localized non-small cell lung cancer. The protocol was immunoSEQ multiplex PCR, while the TCRdb copy is restricted to in-frame clones and leaves out a portion. This sample has some 1,600 clones, with about 19% found just once. The specimen was lung tumor tissue, collected before any cancer treatment. The receptor set was obtained from a female donor over 55 with stage II lung adenocarcinoma.

The chain carries TRBV5-1 and TRBJ2-1; 9 bases line up with TRBD1. The CDR3 length is 15 residues. Germline lookup yields CDR1 SGHRS and CDR2 YFSETQ. Trimming at V came to 4 bases and at J to 7 bases, leaving 9 bases not matched to a gene. The CDR3 reads CASSPRTGERNEQFF. In DNA, the CDR3 is TGCGCCAGCAGCCCAAGGACAGGGGAGAGGAATGAGCAGTTCTTC. The full variable domain, in which reference TRBV5-1 and TRBJ2-1 provide the parts outside the CDR3, is KAGVTQTPRYLIKTRGQQVTLSCSPISGHRSVSWYQQTPGQGLQFLFEYFSETQRNKGNFPGRFSGRQFSNSRSEMNVSTLELGDSALYLCASSPRTGERNEQFFGPGTRLTVL.

This chain joins TRBV4-1 and TRBJ2-5, with 7 nucleotides matching TRBD1. The CDR3 extends over 13 amino acids. Germline trimming cut 4 bases from V and 5 bases from J; bases unmatched to any gene: 4. The V gene's germline CDR1 is MGHRA and CDR2 YSYEKL. The CDR3 nucleotides are TGCGCCAGCAGCCCAACAGGGGACGAGACCCAGTACTTC. Translation gives CASSPTGDETQYF.

This clone has just a few counts. V gene TRBV30 combines with J gene TRBJ2-7, with TRBD2 matching over 10 bases. CDR1 and CDR2 (germline): GTSNPN, SVGIG (reference sequence). This CDR3 spans 15 amino acids. Trimming at V came to 0 bases and at J to 6 bases, leaving 8 bases not matched to a gene. As DNA, the CDR3 is TGTGCCTGGAGTGTAAAGCTAGCGGGAGTAGTCGAGCAGTACTTC. Amino acids: CAWSVKLAGVVEQYF.

The V call is TRBV5-1, the J call TRBJ1-1; D unresolved. This CDR3 has 14 amino acids. Per germline, CDR1 SGHRS and CDR2 YFSETQ. V was clipped by 4 bases and J by 4 bases, with 14 bases between them. The CDR3 DNA follows: TGCGCCAGCAGCACGACTCCCTGGGGCACTGAAGCTTTCTTT. This encodes CASSTTPWGTEAFF.

This sequence joins TRBV6-8 and TRBJ1-1, with a possible D match to TRBD1 (6 bases). The CDR3 sequence is 14 residues long. The V gene lost 6 bases and the J gene lost 1 base, with 12 bases spanning the gap. The V gene's germline CDR1 is MNHGY and CDR2 SAAAGT. For the CDR3, the DNA is TGTGCCAGCAGAAAAACAGGGCAGAACACTGAAGCTTTCTTT. Its translation is CASRKTGQNTEAFF.

This clone rates as medium-sized. This rearrangement joins TRBV6-8 to TRBJ1-2, with 7 bases aligning to TRBD1. The J segment lost 5 bases and the V segment lost 6 bases, leaving 6 bases of the junction unmatched. Looked up from germline, CDR1 is MNHGY and CDR2 is SAAAGT. The CDR3 runs to 13 residues. The CDR3 nucleotides are TGTGCCAGCAGCCCCGGACAGGAGTATGGCTACACCTTC. Encoded protein: CASSPGQEYGYTF.

The CDR3 DNA sequence: TGTGCCAGCAGGAGGGGGACGGAGGGACTTAACGCTAGAGAGCAGTACTTC. It codes for CASRRGTEGLNAREQYF. The gene calls are TRBV6-8 and TRBJ2-7; D could derive from TRBD1 or TRBD2 (6 bases each). The CDR3 contains 17 residues. Germline CDR1 MNHGY, CDR2 SAAAGT. V was shortened by 6 bases and J by 7 bases, with 28 bases between the two germline ends.

This chain uses TRBV6-8 with TRBJ1-1, with D unclear. Between the trimmed V and J ends, which lost 6 bases and 1 base, there was a span of 9 bases. This CDR3 has 13 amino acids. Germline CDR1 is MNHGY and CDR2 is SAAAGT. The CDR3 loop reads CASRPYQNTEAFF. As DNA, the CDR3 is TGTGCCAGCAGGCCGTACCAGAACACTGAAGCTTTCTTT.

The sample holds a few counts of this clone. The V and J genes are TRBV6-8 and TRBJ1-3; D possibly corresponds to TRBD1 (5 bases). Per the germline V gene, CDR1 is MNHGY and CDR2 is SAAAGT. V was pared by 10 bases and J by 0 bases, with 13 bases between. The CDR3 extends over 14 amino acids. The CDR3 loop reads CAISRQLSGNTIYF. In DNA form, the CDR3 reads TGTGCCATCAGCAGACAGCTCTCTGGAAACACCATATATTTT.

This clone was counted a few times. The chain couples TRBV12-5 to TRBJ2-3, with 12 bases aligning to TRBD2. The trim removed 1 base at V and 1 base at J, leaving 0 bases unmatched. Germline V gives CDR1 LGHNT, CDR2 FRNRAP. CDR3 size: 16 residues. Here the CDR3 reads CASGLGLAGGTDTQYF. The CDR3 nucleotides read TGTGCTAGTGGTTTGGGACTAGCGGGGGGCACAGATACGCAGTATTTT.

The chain has TRBV18 and TRBJ2-3, with TRBD2 matching 9 bases. The CDR3 contains 15 residues. Per the germline V gene, CDR1 is KGHSH and CDR2 is LQKENI. V lost 3 bases to trimming and J lost 0 bases; unmatched junction nucleotides: 1. The CDR3 here is CASSPTSGSTDTQYF. CDR3 coding DNA: TGTGCCAGCTCACCGACTAGCGGAAGCACAGATACGCAGTATTTT.

This clone was seen a few times. The chain is built from TRBV6-8 and TRBJ2-1; 9 nucleotides line up with TRBD2. This CDR3 is built from 15 residues. Per the germline V gene, CDR1 is MNHGY and CDR2 is SAAAGT. Unmatched junction bases numbered 4, after V lost 5 bases and J lost 2 bases. CDR3 sequence reads: CASSVVAGAYNEQFF. In nucleotides, the CDR3 is TGTGCCAGCAGTGTGGTAGCGGGGGCCTACAATGAGCAGTTCTTC.

This clone was seen a handful of times. The rearrangement joins TRBV28 to TRBJ1-2; D not resolved. V shed 8 bases and J shed 4 bases, with 23 bases lying between them. The length of the CDR3 is 16 residues. CDR1 is MDHEN and CDR2 is SYDVKM in the germline V gene. CDR3 protein: CASQGFSPRDGYGYTF. The CDR3, as DNA: TGTGCCAGCCAAGGGTTTTCCCCCCGCGACGGCTATGGCTACACCTTC.

This clone is medium-sized within its sample. This chain connects TRBV6-8 to TRBJ2-6; tentatively, D is TRBD1 or TRBD2 (5 bases each). CDR1 MNHGY and CDR2 SAAAGT come from the germline V gene. Trimming cost V 2 bases and J 0 bases, with 8 bases left between them. The CDR3 runs 16 residues. The CDR3 DNA is TGTGCCAGCAGTTACAGCGGACACTCTGGGGCCAACGTCCTGACTTTC. Its protein product is CASSYSGHSGANVLTF.

The gene calls are TRBV19 and TRBJ2-1; 7 nucleotides line up with TRBD2. This CDR3 is 16 amino acids long. J lost 8 bases, V lost 4 bases, and 14 bases had no gene match. Germline CDR1 is LNHDA and CDR2 is SQIVND (reference sequence). CDR3 DNA sequence: TGTGCCAGTAGTAGCCGCGGGGGAGCGGGGAATCATGAGCAGTTCTTC. It specifies CASSSRGGAGNHEQFF.

A few counts support this clone. This chain uses TRBV11-3 with TRBJ1-5; D remains ambiguous. This CDR3 contains 15 residues. V was pared by 1 base and J by 4 bases, with 11 bases between. Germline values: CDR1 SGHNT, CDR2 YENEEA. CDR3 loop: CASSLGNSENQPQHF. The CDR3, as DNA: TGTGCCAGCAGCTTAGGAAACAGTGAAAATCAGCCCCAGCATTTT.

This clone has just a few counts. The chain couples TRBV11-3 to TRBJ2-2; tentatively, D is TRBD2 (5 bases). V was pared by 4 bases and J by 5 bases, with 11 bases between. The length of the CDR3 is 14 residues. CDR1 is SGHNT and CDR2 is YENEEA in the germline V gene. The CDR3 spells CASSSLRGTGELFF. DNA of the CDR3: TGTGCCAGCAGCTCCCTGCGAGGGACCGGGGAGCTGTTTTTT.

The chain's CDR3 is CASSEGPGQGAHEQFF. DNA for the CDR3: TGTGCCAGCAGCGAAGGGCCGGGACAGGGGGCCCATGAGCAGTTCTTC. The chain combines TRBV11-3 with TRBJ2-1; 12 bases agree with TRBD1. The CDR3 extends over 16 amino acids. V lost 5 bases to trimming and J lost 8 bases; unmatched junction nucleotides: 10. Germline values: CDR1 SGHNT, CDR2 YENEEA.

This clone was recorded a few times. V gene TRBV14 combines with J gene TRBJ2-7, with a tentative D call TRBD1 (5 bases). This CDR3 comprises 15 residues. CDR1 SGHDN and CDR2 FVKESK come from the germline V gene. V lost 6 bases and J lost 0, with 15 bases in between. The CDR3 spells CASRRTGSSSYEQYF. CDR3 bases: TGTGCCAGCAGAAGAACAGGTTCAAGCTCCTACGAGCAGTACTTC.

This clone has only a few counts. The chain combines TRBV9 with TRBJ1-1, with no clear D. This CDR3 contains 15 residues. Trimming cost V 0 bases and J 5 bases, with 14 bases left between them. The germline V gene encodes CDR1 SGDLS and CDR2 YYNGEE. The CDR3 DNA is TGTGCCAGCAGCGTAGGGGCCGCTGGAAGGACTGAAGCTTTCTTT. Amino acids: CASSVGAAGRTEAFF.

This chain joins TRBV9 and TRBJ1-1; D uncertain. From germline, CDR1 is SGDLS and CDR2 YYNGEE. The CDR3 totals 14 residues. V lost 3 bases, J lost 0 bases, and 9 bases lay in between. The CDR3 DNA sequence: TGTGCCAGCAGCGCACAGCTCATGAACACTGAAGCTTTCTTT. Translated: CASSAQLMNTEAFF.

This chain uses TRBV11-3 with TRBJ2-2; TRBD2 matches 13 bases. Germline values: CDR1 SGHNT, CDR2 YENEEA. The CDR3 length is 16 residues. V lost 7 bases to trimming and J lost 7 bases; unmatched junction nucleotides: 9. CDR3 DNA sequence: TGTGCCAGCACCCCGACTAGCGGGAGGCCGAGCGGGGAGCTGTTTTTT. Protein product: CASTPTSGRPSGELFF.

The rearrangement uses TRBV9 and TRBJ2-7, with no clear D. CDR1 and CDR2 (germline): SGDLS, YYNGEE. The CDR3 is 14 amino acids. Trimming removed 6 bases from V and 0 bases from J, with 13 bases in between. CDR3 nucleotides: TGTGCCAGCAAAAGGGTAGAAAGCTCCTACGAGCAGTACTTC. Translation gives CASKRVESSYEQYF. The full variable domain, in which reference TRBV9 and TRBJ2-7 provide the parts outside the CDR3, is DSGVTQTPKHLITATGQRVTLRCSPRSGDLSVYWYQQSLDQGLQFLIQYYNGEERAKGNILERFSAQQFPDLHSELNLSSLELGDSALYFCASKRVESSYEQYFGPGTRLTVT.

In this sample, this clone turned up a few times. V usage is TRBV9 and J usage is TRBJ2-1; possibly TRBD1 for D (5 bases). This CDR3 has 15 residues. The germline CDR1 and CDR2 sequences are SGDLS and YYNGEE. Trimming took off 6 bases at V and 1 base at J, with 14 bases between the two ends. The CDR3: CASTPGQGSYNEQFF. As DNA, the CDR3 is TGTGCCAGCACCCCGGGTCAGGGATCCTACAATGAGCAGTTCTTC.

The rearrangement uses TRBV28 and TRBJ2-5; D is perhaps TRBD1 (5 bases). CDR3 length: 14 amino acids. Trimming stripped 9 bases from V and 5 bases from J, with 19 bases between. Germline V gives CDR1 MDHEN, CDR2 SYDVKM. The CDR3 here is CASGGRGGRETQYF. The CDR3 DNA is TGTGCCAGTGGCGGAAGGGGCGGTCGGGAGACCCAGTACTTC.

By sample share, this clone is medium-sized. V usage is TRBV6-8 and J usage is TRBJ2-7, with D possibly TRBD1 on 5 matching bases. With 5 bases removed from V and 0 bases from J, the gap between germline ends came to 14 bases. CDR3 length: 15 amino acids. Per the germline V gene, CDR1 is MNHGY and CDR2 is SAAAGT. CDR3 nucleotides: TGTGCCAGCAGTCGGACACTGATCCCCTCCTACGAGCAGTACTTC. Amino acids: CASSRTLIPSYEQYF.

This rearrangement joins TRBV9 to TRBJ2-5; D may be TRBD2 (7 bases). CDR3 length equals 15 residues. The germline CDR1 and CDR2 sequences are SGDLS and YYNGEE. Trimming removed 6 bases from V and 2 bases from J, with 17 bases in between. The CDR3 spells CASTLGGGQQETQYF. The CDR3 nucleotides are TGTGCCAGCACCCTAGGGGGGGGGCAGCAAGAGACCCAGTACTTC.

This clone is deemed large (0.1 to 1%). In DNA form, the CDR3 reads TGTGCCAGTAAAGGACGGAGGGATGGAGAGACCCAGTACTTC. It specifies CASKGRRDGETQYF. The V gene is TRBV19, the J gene TRBJ2-5; D is possibly TRBD2 (6 bases). The V and J ends lost 7 bases and 4 bases respectively, with 16 bases between them. Germline V gene data show CDR1 as LNHDA and CDR2 as SQIVND (reference sequence). The CDR3 spans 14 residues.

The gene calls are TRBV11-3 and TRBJ2-2, with 8 bases identical to TRBD1. The CDR3 covers 14 residues. CDR1 is SGHNT, CDR2 YENEEA, per germline. V shed 5 bases and J 6 bases; nucleotides not matched to a gene: 5. The CDR3 region has the DNA TGTGCCAGCAGCAAAAGACAGGGGTCCGGGGAGCTGTTTTTT. Translated: CASSKRQGSGELFF. Complete variable domain (other parts from reference TRBV11-3 and TRBJ2-2): EAGVVQSPRYKIIEKKQPVAFWCNPISGHNTLYWYLQNLGQGPELLIRYENEEAVDDSQLPKDRFSAERLKGVDSTLKIQPAELGDSAVYLCASSKRQGSGELFFGEGSRLTVL.

This clone is classed as medium-sized. V usage is TRBV6-8 and J usage is TRBJ2-1; perhaps TRBD1 as D (6 bases). The CDR3 loop spans 16 amino acids. Germline V gene data show CDR1 as MNHGY and CDR2 as SAAAGT. V lost 6 bases to trimming and J lost 4 bases, with 19 bases between them. The CDR3 sequence is CASSYDLWTVYNEQFF. CDR3 nucleotides: TGTGCCAGCAGCTACGACCTCTGGACAGTGTACAATGAGCAGTTCTTC.

The chain uses TRBV4-1 and TRBJ1-2, with D perhaps TRBD1 (5 bases). The length of the CDR3 is 15 residues. The V and J ends lost 0 bases and 8 bases respectively, with 16 bases between them. Germline assignment: CDR1 MGHRA and CDR2 YSYEKL. The CDR3 nucleotides are TGCGCCAGCAGCCAAGATGGGGACGCGGCAGGGGGCTACACCTTC. Amino acid sequence: CASSQDGDAAGGYTF.

In its sample, this clone ranks as medium-sized. The chain combines TRBV11-3 with TRBJ1-2; D perhaps matches TRBD1 (5 bases). The germline V gene encodes CDR1 SGHNT and CDR2 YENEEA. The CDR3 consists of 14 residues. V was shortened by 6 bases and J by 7 bases, with 18 bases between the two germline ends. Written as DNA, the CDR3 is TGTGCCAGCAGTTACGACACGGCAGGGTCTGGCTACACCTTC. Translation: CASSYDTAGSGYTF.